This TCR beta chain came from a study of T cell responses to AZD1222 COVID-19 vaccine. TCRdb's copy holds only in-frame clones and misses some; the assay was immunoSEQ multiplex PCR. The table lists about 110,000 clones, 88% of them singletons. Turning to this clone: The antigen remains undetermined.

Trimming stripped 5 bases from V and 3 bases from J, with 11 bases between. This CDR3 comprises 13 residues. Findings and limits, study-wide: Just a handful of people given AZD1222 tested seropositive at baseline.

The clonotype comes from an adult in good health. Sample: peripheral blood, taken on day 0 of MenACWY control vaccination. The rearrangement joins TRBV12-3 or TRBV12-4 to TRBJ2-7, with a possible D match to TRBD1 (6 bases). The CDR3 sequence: CASSPQGSYEQYF. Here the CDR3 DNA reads TGTGCCAGCAGTCCTCAGGGGAGCTACGAGCAGTACTTC.